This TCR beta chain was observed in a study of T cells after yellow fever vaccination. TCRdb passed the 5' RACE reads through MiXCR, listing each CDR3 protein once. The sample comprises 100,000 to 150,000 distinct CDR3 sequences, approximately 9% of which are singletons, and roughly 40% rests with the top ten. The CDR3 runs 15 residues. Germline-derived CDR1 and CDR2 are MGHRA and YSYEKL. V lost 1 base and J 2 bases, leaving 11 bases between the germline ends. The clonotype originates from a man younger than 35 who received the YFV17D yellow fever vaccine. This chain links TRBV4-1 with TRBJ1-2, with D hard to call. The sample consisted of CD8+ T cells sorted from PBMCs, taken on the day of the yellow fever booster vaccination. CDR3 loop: CASSQGVRPNYGYTF. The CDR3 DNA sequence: TGCGCCAGCAGCCAAGGAGTGAGGCCCAACTATGGCTACACCTTC.